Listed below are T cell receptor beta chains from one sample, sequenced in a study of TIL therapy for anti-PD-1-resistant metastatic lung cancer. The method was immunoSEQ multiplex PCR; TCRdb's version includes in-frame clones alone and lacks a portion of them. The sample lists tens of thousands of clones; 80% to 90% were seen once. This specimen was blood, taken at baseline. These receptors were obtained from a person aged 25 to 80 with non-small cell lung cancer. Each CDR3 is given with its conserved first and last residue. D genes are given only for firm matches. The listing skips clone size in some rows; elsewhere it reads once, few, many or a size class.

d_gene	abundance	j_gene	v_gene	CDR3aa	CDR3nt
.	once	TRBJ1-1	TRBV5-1	CASSLEGVTFF	TGCGCCAGCAGCTTGGAGGGAGTGACTTTCTTT
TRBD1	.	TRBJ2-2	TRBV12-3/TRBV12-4	CASSLGGPGELFF	TGTGCCAGCAGCCTAGGGGGCCCCGGGGAGCTGTTTTTT
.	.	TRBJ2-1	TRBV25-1	CASSERGSEQFF	TGTGCCAGCAGTGAGCGAGGGAGTGAGCAGTTCTTC
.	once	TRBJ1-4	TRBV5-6	CASSLLGAKLFF	TGTGCCAGCAGCTTGCTGGGGGCAAAACTGTTTTTT
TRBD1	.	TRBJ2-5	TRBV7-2	CASSYTGGGQETQYF	TGTGCCAGCAGCTATACAGGGGGAGGCCAAGAGACCCAGTACTTC
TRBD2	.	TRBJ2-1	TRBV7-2	CASSSQTSGRAYNEQFF	TGTGCCAGCAGCTCCCAGACTAGCGGGAGGGCCTACAATGAGCAGTTCTTC
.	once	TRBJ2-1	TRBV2	CASSEGEVNNEQFF	TGTGCCAGCAGTGAAGGTGAAGTTAACAATGAGCAGTTCTTC
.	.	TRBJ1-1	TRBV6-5	CASRLDGGNTEAFF	TGTGCCAGCAGGTTGGACGGTGGCAACACTGAAGCTTTCTTT
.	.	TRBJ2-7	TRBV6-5	CASSYSAGLAYEQYF	TGTGCCAGCAGTTACTCGGCAGGGCTGGCATACGAGCAGTACTTC
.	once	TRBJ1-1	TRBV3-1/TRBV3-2	CASSQSGAGTEAFF	TGTGCCAGCAGCCAATCGGGGGCAGGAACTGAAGCTTTCTTT
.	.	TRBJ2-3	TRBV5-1	CASRSTRGVADTQYF	TGCGCCAGCAGATCTACCCGAGGGGTGGCAGATACGCAGTATTTT
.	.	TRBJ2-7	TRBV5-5	CASRYWGDEQYF	TGTGCCAGCAGATATTGGGGGGACGAGCAGTACTTC
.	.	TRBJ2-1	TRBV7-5	CVRSPWAGGYNEQFF	TGTGTCAGAAGTCCCTGGGCAGGGGGGTACAATGAGCAGTTCTTC
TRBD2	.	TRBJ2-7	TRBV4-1	CASSQQLAGVPYEQYF	TGCGCCAGCAGCCAACAACTAGCGGGGGTTCCCTACGAGCAGTACTTC
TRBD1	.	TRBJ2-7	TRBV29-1	CSVGTDYEQYF	TGCAGCGTGGGGACAGACTACGAGCAGTACTTC
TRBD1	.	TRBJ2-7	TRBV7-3	CASSLTGGRYEQYF	TGTGCCAGCAGCTTGACAGGGGGAAGGTACGAGCAGTACTTC
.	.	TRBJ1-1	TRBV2	CASRVSDTEAFF	TGTGCCAGCAGGGTCTCGGACACTGAAGCTTTCTTT
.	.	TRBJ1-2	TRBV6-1	CASSDKGGTNYGYTF	TGTGCCAGCAGTGATAAAGGCGGGACTAACTATGGCTACACCTTC
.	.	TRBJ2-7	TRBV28	CASSLQVYEQYF	TGTGCCAGCAGTTTGCAGGTATACGAGCAGTACTTC
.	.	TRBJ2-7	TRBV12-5	CASGFNNEQYF	TGTGCTAGTGGTTTTAACAACGAGCAGTACTTC
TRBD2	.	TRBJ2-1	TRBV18	CASSPPLTSGTYEQFF	TGTGCCAGCTCACCACCGCTGACTAGCGGGACATATGAGCAGTTCTTC
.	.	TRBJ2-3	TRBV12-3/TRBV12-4	CASSLGNTDTQYF	TGTGCCAGCAGTTTAGGGAACACAGATACGCAGTATTTT
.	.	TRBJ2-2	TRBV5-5	CASSFTGTPNTGELFF	TGTGCCAGCAGCTTTACCGGGACGCCGAACACCGGGGAGCTGTTTTTT
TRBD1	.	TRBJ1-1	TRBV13	CASSLGGTGNTEAFF	TGTGCCAGCAGCCTTGGGGGGACAGGGAACACTGAAGCTTTCTTT
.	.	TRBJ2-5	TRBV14	CASSLVSAYQETQYF	TGTGCCAGCAGCCTCGTCTCGGCGTACCAAGAGACCCAGTACTTC
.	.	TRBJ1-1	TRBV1	CTSSQIVKGDREEDTEAFF	TGCACCAGCAGCCAAATTGTGAAGGGGGACAGGGAAGAGGACACTGAAGCTTTCTTT
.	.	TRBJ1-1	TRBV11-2	CASRGTEAFF	TGTGCCAGCAGGGGCACTGAAGCTTTCTTT
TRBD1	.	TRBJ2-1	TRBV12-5	CASGLGQGFSYNEQFF	TGTGCTAGTGGTTTGGGACAGGGTTTCTCCTACAATGAGCAGTTCTTC
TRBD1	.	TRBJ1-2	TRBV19	CASTTGQGAYGYTF	TGTGCCAGTACCACCGGGCAGGGGGCGTATGGCTACACCTTC
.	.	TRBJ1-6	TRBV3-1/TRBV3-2	CASSLLQGRDNSSLHF	TGTGCCAGCAGCTTACTACAGGGTCGGGATAATTCATCCCTCCACTTT
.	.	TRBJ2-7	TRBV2	CASSEGAGLSSYEQYF	TGTGCCAGCAGTGAAGGGGCGGGACTTAGCTCCTACGAGCAGTACTTC
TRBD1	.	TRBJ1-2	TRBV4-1	CASSQYLLTGVDYGYTF	TGCGCCAGCAGCCAATATCTACTGACAGGGGTGGACTATGGCTACACCTTC
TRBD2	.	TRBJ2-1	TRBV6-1	CASSDLGREEQFF	TGTGCCAGCAGTGATCTCGGGCGGGAGGAGCAGTTCTTC
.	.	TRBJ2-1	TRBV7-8	CASSHVAGTYNEQFF	TGTGCCAGCAGCCACGTCGCAGGGACCTACAATGAGCAGTTCTTC
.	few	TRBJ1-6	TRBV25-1	CASARTGRSPLHF	TGTGCCAGCGCGAGGACTGGGAGATCACCCCTCCACTTT
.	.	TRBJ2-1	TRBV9	CASSPWGSSFEQFF	TGTGCCAGCAGCCCATGGGGGTCTAGCTTTGAGCAGTTCTTC
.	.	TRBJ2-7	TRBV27	CATRAGLHYEQYF	TGTGCCACCAGAGCCGGACTCCACTACGAGCAGTACTTC
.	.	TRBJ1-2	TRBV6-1	CASSEGGAGYGYTF	TGTGCCAGCAGTGAAGGGGGCGCCGGCTATGGCTACACCTTC
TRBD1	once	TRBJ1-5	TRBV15	CATSAPQGAGQPQHF	TGTGCCACCAGCGCCCCACAGGGGGCTGGTCAGCCCCAGCATTTT
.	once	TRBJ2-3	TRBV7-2	CASSSTGRSPTDTQYF	TGTGCCAGCAGCTCTACAGGGCGTTCCCCCACAGATACGCAGTATTTT
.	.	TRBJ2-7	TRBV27	CASSLRASEQYF	TGTGCCAGCAGTTTGAGAGCGAGCGAGCAGTACTTC
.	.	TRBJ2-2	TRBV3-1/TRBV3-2	CASSQRGTGELFF	TGTGCCAGCAGCCAAAGGGGCACCGGGGAGCTGTTTTTT